This TCR beta chain was documented in a study of technical replicates of blood from a few donors. The table came from immunoSEQ multiplex PCR; TCRdb's copy has only in-frame clones and leaves some out. This sample has approximately 88,000 clones; 90% to 95% occur once, and the top ten carry 0.25%. Germline V gene data show CDR1 as KGHSH and CDR2 as LQKENI. The CDR3 is made up of 14 amino acids. J lost 0 bases, V lost 3 bases, and 2 bases had no gene match. The V and J genes are TRBV18 and TRBJ2-7; 7 nucleotides align to TRBD1. This TCR derives from a human donor in good health. Input material: T cells isolated from PBMCs. The CDR3 DNA is TGTGCCAGCTCACCCGGGACAGACTCCTACGAGCAGTACTTC. Protein product: CASSPGTDSYEQYF.